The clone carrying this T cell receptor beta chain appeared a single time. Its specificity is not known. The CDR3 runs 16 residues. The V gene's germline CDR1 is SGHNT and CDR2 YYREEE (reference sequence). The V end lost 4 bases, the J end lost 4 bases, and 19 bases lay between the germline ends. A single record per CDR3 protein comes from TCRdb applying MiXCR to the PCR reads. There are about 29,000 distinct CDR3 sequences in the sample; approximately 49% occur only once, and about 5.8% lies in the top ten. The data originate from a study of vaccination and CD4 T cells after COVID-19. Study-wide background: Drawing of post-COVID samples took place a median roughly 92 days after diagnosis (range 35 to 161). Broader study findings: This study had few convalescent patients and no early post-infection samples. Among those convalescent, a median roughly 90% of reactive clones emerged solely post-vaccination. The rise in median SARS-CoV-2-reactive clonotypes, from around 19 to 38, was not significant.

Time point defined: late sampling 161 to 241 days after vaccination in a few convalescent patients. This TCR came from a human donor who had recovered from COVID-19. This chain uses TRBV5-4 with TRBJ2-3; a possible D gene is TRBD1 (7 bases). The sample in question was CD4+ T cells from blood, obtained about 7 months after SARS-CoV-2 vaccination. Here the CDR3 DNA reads TGTGCCAGCAGCGGCGGGACAGCAACTCAATCAGATACGCAGTATTTT. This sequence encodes CASSGGTATQSDTQYF.